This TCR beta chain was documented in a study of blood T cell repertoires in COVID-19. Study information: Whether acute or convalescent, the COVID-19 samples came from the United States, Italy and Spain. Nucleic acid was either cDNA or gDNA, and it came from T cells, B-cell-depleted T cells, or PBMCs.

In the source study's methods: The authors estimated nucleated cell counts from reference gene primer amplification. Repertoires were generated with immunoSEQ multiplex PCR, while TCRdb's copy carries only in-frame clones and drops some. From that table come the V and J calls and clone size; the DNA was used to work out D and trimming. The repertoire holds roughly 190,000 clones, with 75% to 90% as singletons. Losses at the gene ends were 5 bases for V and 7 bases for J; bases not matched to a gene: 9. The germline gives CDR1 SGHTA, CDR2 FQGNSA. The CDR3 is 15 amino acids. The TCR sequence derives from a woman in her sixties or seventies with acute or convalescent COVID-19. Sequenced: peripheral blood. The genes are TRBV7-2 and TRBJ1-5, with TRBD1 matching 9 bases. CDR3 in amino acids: CASSTGQGTVQPQHF. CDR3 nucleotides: TGTGCCAGCAGCACGGGACAGGGAACGGTACAGCCCCAGCATTTT.